This T cell receptor beta chain was identified in a study of T cell responses to AZD1222 COVID-19 vaccine. Per germline, CDR1 SNHLY and CDR2 FYNNEI. V lost 4 bases, J lost 4 bases, and 11 bases lay in between. The CDR3 totals 14 residues. Sequencing used immunoSEQ multiplex PCR; TCRdb keeps in-frame clones, though not all of them. This sample has more than 100,000 clones, with 70% to 90% found just once. The input for sequencing was peripheral blood, taken on day 0 of AZD1222 vaccination. The chain combines TRBV2 with TRBJ1-5, with no clear D. The receptor's source is an adult in good health. The CDR3 reads CASSVVGENQPQHF. The CDR3 nucleotides read TGTGCCAGCAGTGTAGTAGGAGAGAATCAGCCCCAGCATTTT.